These 22 T cell receptor beta chains came from one sample sequenced in a study of memory CD4+ T cells and cytomegalovirus serostatus. Sequencing was performed with immunoSEQ multiplex PCR; in TCRdb, only in-frame clones are kept and a portion is missing. The data contain 30,000 to 40,000 clones, around 79% of them singletons. Single viable CD3+CD4+CD8-CD45RO+ cells were sorted as the memory CD4+ T cells. Sequencing was done on a sample of memory CD4+ T cells from blood. These receptors originate from an adult in good health and CMV-seropositive.

Here the CDR3 DNA reads TGTGCCAGCAGCTTAGAAGCCAGGGGGGAGCTGTTTTTT. This codes for CASSLEARGELFF. The V and J genes are TRBV11-2 and TRBJ2-2; no definite D call. This CDR3 is 13 amino acids long. Germline V gives CDR1 SGHAT, CDR2 FQNNGV. V lost 0 bases, J lost 8 bases, and 7 bases lay in between.

The chain recombines TRBV28 with TRBJ2-7, with D possibly matching TRBD2 (7 bases). Trimming pared 8 bases from V and 3 bases from J, leaving 14 bases between. From germline, CDR1 is MDHEN and CDR2 SYDVKM. This CDR3 contains 13 residues. This CDR3 reads CASRGGAVYEQYF. The CDR3 DNA reads TGTGCCAGCCGTGGGGGGGCTGTCTACGAGCAGTACTTC.

J is TRBJ2-7 and V is TRBV9; D possibly corresponds to TRBD1 (6 bases). V lost 4 bases and J 6 bases, leaving 17 bases between the germline ends. Per the germline V gene, CDR1 is SGDLS and CDR2 is YYNGEE. CDR3 size: 14 residues. The CDR3 sequence is CASSSTSNRAEQYF. Here the CDR3 DNA reads TGTGCCAGCAGCTCCACCTCAAACAGGGCCGAGCAGTACTTC.

The rearrangement links TRBV5-6 to TRBJ2-6, with D tentatively TRBD1 (6 bases). This CDR3 contains 15 residues. Trimming cost V 5 bases and J 0 bases, with 9 bases left between them. Germline V gives CDR1 SGHDT, CDR2 YYEEEE. The CDR3 DNA sequence: TGTGCCAGCAGAGACAGGCCCTCTGGGGCCAACGTCCTGACTTTC. Its protein product is CASRDRPSGANVLTF.

The chain combines TRBV6-1 with TRBJ2-1; unclear D gene. The V gene lost 5 bases and the J gene lost 8 bases, with 7 bases spanning the gap. Germline V gives CDR1 MNHNS, CDR2 SASEGT. This CDR3 is 11 amino acids long. The CDR3 protein is CASSSFHEQFF. The CDR3 DNA sequence: TGTGCCAGCAGTTCTTTCCATGAGCAGTTCTTC.

The chain joins TRBV28 to TRBJ2-7; D is ambiguous. Per the germline V gene, CDR1 is MDHEN and CDR2 is SYDVKM. The germline V and J ends were trimmed by 2 bases and 2 bases, with 10 bases remaining between them. There are 14 residues in the CDR3. CDR3 in DNA: TGTGCCAGCAGTTTAATGGGGAATACCTACGAGCAGTACTTC. This translates into CASSLMGNTYEQYF.

V is TRBV5-6 and J is TRBJ2-1; D gene uncertain. The V gene lost 4 bases and the J gene lost 5 bases, with 4 bases spanning the gap. Per germline, CDR1 SGHDT and CDR2 YYEEEE. The CDR3 consists of 11 residues. The CDR3 loop is CASSLNNEQFF. The CDR3 nucleotides are TGTGCCAGCAGCCTCAACAATGAGCAGTTCTTC.

The table lists this clone with a count of one. The chain has TRBV2 and TRBJ2-5; D might be TRBD1 (5 bases). There are 15 residues in the CDR3. Trimming pared 3 bases from V and 2 bases from J, leaving 13 bases between. From germline, CDR1 is SNHLY and CDR2 FYNNEI. This chain's CDR3 is CASSDDRGLQETQYF. In DNA, the CDR3 is TGTGCCAGCAGTGATGACAGAGGCCTTCAAGAGACCCAGTACTTC.

This chain's CDR3 is CASSPPGRGGDIQYF. CDR3 sequence (DNA): TGTGCCAGCAGCCCACCTGGGAGAGGGGGGGACATTCAGTACTTC. V gene TRBV7-8 combines with J gene TRBJ2-4; perhaps TRBD2 as D (7 bases). V lost 5 bases, J lost 8 bases, and 19 bases lay in between. The germline V gene encodes CDR1 SGHVS and CDR2 FQNEAQ. This CDR3 comprises 15 residues.

The J gene is TRBJ2-6, the V gene TRBV19, with TRBD2 as a possible D gene (6 bases). Trimming took 7 bases from V and 0 from J, leaving 19 bases between them. CDR1 and CDR2 (germline): LNHDA, SQIVND (reference sequence). The CDR3 sequence is 18 residues long. CDR3: CASNNRRGRDSGANVLTF. In nucleotides, the CDR3 is TGTGCCAGTAATAATCGGCGGGGACGAGACTCTGGGGCCAACGTCCTGACTTTC.

The CDR3 region is CASSPAGGVNTEAFF. DNA of the CDR3: TGTGCCAGCAGCCCTGCTGGGGGGGTGAACACTGAAGCTTTCTTT. The genes are TRBV5-6 and TRBJ1-1, with D perhaps matching TRBD1 (5 bases). Germline V CDR1 and CDR2: SGHDT, YYEEEE. The CDR3 is 15 amino acids. Between the trimmed V and J ends, which lost 4 bases and 0 bases, there was a span of 13 bases.

The J gene is TRBJ2-2, the V gene TRBV28; 7 bases are shared with TRBD2. The length of the CDR3 is 16 residues. V shed 6 bases, J shed 5 bases, and the junction held 12 bases outside the gene matches. Germline values: CDR1 MDHEN, CDR2 SYDVKM. CDR3 DNA sequence: TGTGCCAGCAGCCCTATCGCGGGAGAAGTAACCGGGGAGCTGTTTTTT. It yields the protein CASSPIAGEVTGELFF.

V usage is TRBV5-1 and J usage is TRBJ2-2, with a tentative D call TRBD2 (5 bases). The CDR3 runs to 15 residues. V lost 5 bases and J lost 2, with 13 bases in between. Germline values: CDR1 SGHRS, CDR2 YFSETQ. CDR3 in amino acids: CASREVAKNTGELFF. The CDR3 DNA is TGCGCCAGCAGGGAGGTTGCGAAAAACACCGGGGAGCTGTTTTTT.

This chain joins TRBV5-6 and TRBJ2-3; 8 bases map to TRBD1. This CDR3 region has 14 residues. The V gene's germline CDR1 is SGHDT and CDR2 YYEEEE. Germline trimming cut 3 bases from V and 9 bases from J; bases unmatched to any gene: 9. CDR3 residues: CASSSGGSGGTQYF. In DNA, the CDR3 is TGTGCCAGCAGCTCAGGGGGCTCCGGTGGGACGCAGTATTTT.

The chain recombines TRBV5-4 with TRBJ2-2; D is uncertain. V was cut by 0 bases and J by 3 bases, with 6 bases left in between. The CDR3 length is 14 residues. CDR1 and CDR2 from the germline V gene are SGHNT and YYREEE (reference sequence). The CDR3 coding sequence is TGTGCCAGCAGCTTGGGTCAGGACACCGGGGAGCTGTTTTTT. It encodes CASSLGQDTGELFF. The variable domain in full, with the rest retrieved from reference TRBV5-4 and TRBJ2-2, is ETGVTQSPTHLIKTRGQQVTLRCSSQSGHNTVSWYQQALGQGPQFIFQYYREEENGRGNFPPRFSGLQFPNYSSELNVNALELDDSALYLCASSLGQDTGELFFGEGSRLTVL.

The chain recombines TRBV7-9 with TRBJ2-3, with 9 positions matching TRBD1. Per germline, CDR1 SEHNR and CDR2 FQNEAQ (reference sequence). Trimming cost V 4 bases and J 5 bases; bases outside gene matches: 10. The CDR3 length is 16 residues. The CDR3 here is CASSSWGDRAQDTQYF. As DNA, the CDR3 is TGTGCCAGCAGCTCATGGGGGGACAGGGCTCAAGATACGCAGTATTTT.

By sample fraction, this clone is medium-sized. This chain links TRBV27 with TRBJ1-3; D remains ambiguous. Germline CDR1 reads MNHEY; CDR2 reads SMNVEV (reference sequence). The CDR3 is 15 amino acids. V dropped 5 bases and J dropped 0 bases, with 11 bases sitting between them. CDR3 region: CASSLNPGSGNTIYF. CDR3 DNA: TGTGCCAGCAGTCTAAACCCTGGCTCTGGAAACACCATATATTTT.

J is TRBJ2-7 and V is TRBV11-2; D ambiguous. This CDR3 contains 13 residues. Germline-derived CDR1 and CDR2 are SGHAT and FQNNGV. The V end lost 1 base, the J end lost 6 bases, and 10 bases lay between the germline ends. The CDR3 spells CASSLGYIGEQYF. The CDR3 DNA is TGTGCCAGCAGCTTAGGGTACATCGGCGAGCAGTACTTC.

The rearrangement joins TRBV7-6 to TRBJ1-4; the match to TRBD1 covers 9 bases. CDR1 and CDR2 from the germline V gene are SGHVS and FNYEAQ. The J segment lost 4 bases and the V segment lost 4 bases, leaving 4 bases of the junction unmatched. CDR3 size: 15 residues. DNA of the CDR3: TGTGCCAGCAGCTCGACAGGGGGATATAATGAAAAACTGTTTTTT. This gives the protein CASSSTGGYNEKLFF.

V and J are TRBV9 and TRBJ2-3, with D perhaps given as TRBD1 or TRBD2 (5 bases each). This CDR3 is built from 17 residues. CDR1 and CDR2 (germline): SGDLS, YYNGEE. Trimming removed 4 bases from V and 2 bases from J, with 20 bases in between. The CDR3: CASSRGGAIFNTDTQYF. The CDR3 DNA reads as TGTGCCAGCAGCCGGGGTGGGGCTATCTTTAACACAGATACGCAGTATTTT.

V gene TRBV5-4 combines with J gene TRBJ1-3, with D unresolved. Germline CDR1 SGHNT, CDR2 YYREEE (reference sequence). The ends were cut back, 4 bases at V and 0 bases at J, with 11 bases in the middle. This CDR3 spans 15 amino acids. The CDR3 sequence is CASSVDGLSGNTIYF. CDR3 coding DNA: TGTGCCAGCAGCGTGGACGGACTCTCTGGAAACACCATATATTTT.

Comment on this clone: Other DNA sequences in the same sample also yield this CDR3. Here the CDR3 DNA reads TGTGCCAGCAGCGGGGGACTCAGCAATCAGCCCCAGCATTTT. This gives the protein CASSGGLSNQPQHF. The chain employs TRBV5-6 and TRBJ1-5; maybe TRBD1 (5 bases). V was shortened by 4 bases and J by 1 base, with 9 bases between the two germline ends. The CDR3 contains 14 residues. Germline V lookup: CDR1 SGHDT, CDR2 YYEEEE.